This T cell receptor beta chain is from a study of T cells in localized non-small cell lung cancer. Study-wide points: As only one tumor region underwent sequencing, heterogeneity remains possible. In the blood, greater T cell density corresponded to longer overall survival.

Notes on this clone: Antigen unknown.

According to the study, adjacent lung free of atypia was obtained at least 2 cm from the tumor margin. The method was immunoSEQ multiplex PCR; TCRdb's version includes in-frame clones alone and lacks a portion of them. The sample comprises about 1,100 clones, around 25% of which are singletons, and less than 15% rests with the top ten. V lost 6 bases to trimming and J lost 7 bases; unmatched junction nucleotides: 7. The CDR3 totals 13 residues. The V gene's germline CDR1 is SNHLY and CDR2 FYNNEI. The TCR was taken from a woman aged 35-70 years with stage I squamous cell lung carcinoma. V is TRBV2 and J is TRBJ1-2; 8 bases map to TRBD1. The sequencing here drew on normal lung tissue next to the tumor, taken before any cancer treatment. CDR3 sequence (DNA): TGTGCCAGCAGATCACAGGGGGAGGGTGGCTACACCTTC. As protein: CASRSQGEGGYTF.